This section outlines one T cell receptor (beta chain) sequence together with its context. The antigen it binds to is not known. No clone much larger than this one lies a single base away; base qualities are absent. Naive and memory CD4+ T cells were separated from cryopreserved PBMCs by first enriching for CD4 and then performing EasySep naive CD4+ T cell enrichment. For 10 days, around 92,000 sorted naive or memory CD4+ T cells were cultured together with CEF peptides and T cell-depleted PBMCs at a 1:1 ratio. In general, triplicate replicate wells were used for every peptide culture condition. Ficoll-Paque PLUS gradient centrifugation was used to isolate PBMCs from leukapheresis product or whole blood. PBMCs were either used fresh in the expansion assay or cryopreserved at -140 degrees C. The QIAamp Micro DNA Kit was used to extract genomic DNA from the CD4+ T cells. This entry comes from a study of CD4 T cells in relation to SARS-CoV-2 and coronaviruses (dated by TCRdb to 2020 to 2022). Looking at the study overall: In the ViraFEST assay, PBMCs were cultured with antigen for about 11 days, after which TCR beta CDR3s were sequenced to identify clonal expansions specific to the antigen. Across all 12 patients in the convalescent cohort, the median age was roughly 38 years, with a range of roughly 20 to 75 years. The roughly 12 convalescent patients included 8 males and 4 females; two subjects were Hispanic. HLA restriction was mapped for shared crossreactive spike epitopes using patient-derived lymphoblastoid cell lines. At the level of individual TCR clonotypes, the study measured memory CD4+ T cell crossreactivity between SARS-CoV-2 spike protein and common cold coronavirus spike proteins. The Adaptive Biotechnologies TCR-sequencing kit was used to sequence samples from three pre-COVID donors and the naive versus memory experiments, while other data came from Illumina-based sequencing. For other donors in the study, expansion assays were sequenced with a different, Illumina-based TCR-beta assay.

Overall study outcomes, separate from this receptor: Pre-pandemic and post-infection samples were not both contributed by any donor, so tracing of the source of pre-existing responses was limited. The study was constrained by small numbers of patients and of tested TCRs. Crossreactivity analysis centred on spike protein, so crossreactivity against other viral proteins was not assessed. Naive versus memory sequencing indicated that memory recall responses, rather than primary responses primed during culture, are detected by the assay. Around 65% of donors had memory CD4+ clonotypes that crossrecognized SARS-CoV-2 and at least one common cold coronavirus spike. Significantly weaker SARS-CoV-2-driven expansion was shown by crossreactive clones than by monoreactive clones, consistent with antigenic imprinting.

In the germline V gene, CDR1 corresponds to SGDLS and CDR2 to YYNGEE. The germline ends are 5 bases apart after V is trimmed by 0 bases and J by 7 bases. The CDR3 contains 12 residues, cysteine and phenylalanine counted. Only the CDR3 portion is preserved as DNA: 36 bases, with reading frame beginning at the first base. CEF-cultured naive and memory CD4+ T cell DNA received survey-level immunoSEQ TCR-beta sequencing. As for the authors' bioinformatics: During preprocessing, nonproductive sequences were removed, as were CDR3s that did not start with C, did not end with F or W, or were shorter than 7 amino acids. Antigen-specific clonotypes were called with the MANAFEST web app on the basis of expansion relative to the reference and to other culture wells. A clone was considered positive if the clone showed significant expansion compared with the reference culture in 2 of 3 replicate wells at an FDR below 0.05. To be called positive, a clone also had to show significant expansion compared with every other tandem well and an odds ratio greater than 5. Cultured and uncultured naive and memory CD4+ repertoires were searched for previously identified spike- and CEF-reactive CDR3s. CDR3 homology was quantified as pairwise Levenshtein distance, calculated with the stringdist R package after three terminal residues were trimmed from each end. TCRdb retrieved this table from immuneACCESS and kept in-frame rearrangements only. Not all clones are present; in checked studies, unresolved V genes account for under half, and no reason is known for the remainder. The DNA gave D and trimming, while V, J and clone size come from that table. The sample table contains about 41,000 clones; only one count was recorded for 75% to 90% of them. Over 0.95% of the sample is held by the ten biggest clonotypes.

The TCR comes from an adult with COVID-19. Sequenced input: naive CD4+ T cells from PBMCs, cultured in vitro. The sample's cell subset or site label, decoded: naive CD4+ T cells isolated by negative enrichment. The chain uses TRBV9 and TRBJ2-1, with no confidently assigned D gene. The CDR3 corresponds to CASSVDGNEQFF. The sequenced DNA: TGTGCCAGCAGCGTAGATGGGAATGAGCAGTTCTTC. Here the CDR3 is joined to the reference TRBV9 and TRBJ2-1 genes, and the full variable domain is: DSGVTQTPKHLITATGQRVTLRCSPRSGDLSVYWYQQSLDQGLQFLIQYYNGEERAKGNILERFSAQQFPDLHSELNLSSLELGDSALYFCASSVDGNEQFFGPGTRLTVL.